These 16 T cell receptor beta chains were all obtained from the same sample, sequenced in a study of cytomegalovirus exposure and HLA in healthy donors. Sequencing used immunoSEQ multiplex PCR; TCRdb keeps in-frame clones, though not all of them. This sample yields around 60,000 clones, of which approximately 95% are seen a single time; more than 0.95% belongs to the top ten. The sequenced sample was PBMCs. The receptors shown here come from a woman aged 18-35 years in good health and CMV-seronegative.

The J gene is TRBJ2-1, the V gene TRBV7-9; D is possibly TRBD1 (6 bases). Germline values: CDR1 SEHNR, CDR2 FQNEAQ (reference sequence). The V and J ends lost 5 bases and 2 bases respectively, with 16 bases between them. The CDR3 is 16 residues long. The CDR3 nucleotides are TGTGCCAGCAGCCTTGGTGGGACACTCGCCTACAATGAGCAGTTCTTC. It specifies CASSLGGTLAYNEQFF.

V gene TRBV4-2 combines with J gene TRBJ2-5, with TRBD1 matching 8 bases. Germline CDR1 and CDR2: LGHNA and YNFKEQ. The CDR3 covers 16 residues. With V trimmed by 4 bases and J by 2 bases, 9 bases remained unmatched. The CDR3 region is CASSPTGGQGQETQYF. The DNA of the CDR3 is TGTGCCAGCAGCCCCACAGGGGGGCAGGGTCAAGAGACCCAGTACTTC.

CDR3 loop: CASRASGRRTGELFF. The CDR3 DNA reads TGTGCCAGCAGGGCTAGCGGGAGACGGACCGGGGAGCTGTTTTTT. The chain carries TRBV7-3 and TRBJ2-2; 10 positions match TRBD2. J lost 5 bases, V lost 6 bases, and 6 bases had no gene match. CDR3 length: 15 amino acids. Germline V gene data show CDR1 as SGHTA and CDR2 as FQGTGA.

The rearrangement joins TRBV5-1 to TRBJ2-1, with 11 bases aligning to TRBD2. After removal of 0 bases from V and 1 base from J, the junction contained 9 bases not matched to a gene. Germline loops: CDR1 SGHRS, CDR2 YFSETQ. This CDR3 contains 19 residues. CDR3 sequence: CASSLVGTSGYYSYNEQFF. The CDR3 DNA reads TGCGCCAGCAGCTTGGTTGGGACTAGCGGATACTATTCCTACAATGAGCAGTTCTTC.

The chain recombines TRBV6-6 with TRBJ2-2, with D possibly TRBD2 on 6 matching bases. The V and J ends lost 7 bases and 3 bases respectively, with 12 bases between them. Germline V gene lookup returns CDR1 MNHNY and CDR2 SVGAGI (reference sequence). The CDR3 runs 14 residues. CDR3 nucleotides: TGTGCCAGCACCCCCCCGGGGGACACCGGGGAGCTGTTTTTT. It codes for CASTPPGDTGELFF.

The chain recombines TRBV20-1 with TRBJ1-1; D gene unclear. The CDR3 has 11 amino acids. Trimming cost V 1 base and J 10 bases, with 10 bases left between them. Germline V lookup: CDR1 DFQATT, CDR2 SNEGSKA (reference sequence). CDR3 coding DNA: TGCAGTGCTAGAGGCGGCCTAGGAGCTTTCTTT. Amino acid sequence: CSARGGLGAFF.

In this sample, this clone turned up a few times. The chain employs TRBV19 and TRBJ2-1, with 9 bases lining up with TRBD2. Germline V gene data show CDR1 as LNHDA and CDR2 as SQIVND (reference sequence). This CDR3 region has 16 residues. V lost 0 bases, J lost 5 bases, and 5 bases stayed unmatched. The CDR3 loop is CASSIDHGTSHNEQFF. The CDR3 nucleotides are TGTGCCAGTAGTATAGACCACGGGACTAGCCACAATGAGCAGTTCTTC. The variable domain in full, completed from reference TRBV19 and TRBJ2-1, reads DGGITQSPKYLFRKEGQNVTLSCEQNLNHDAMYWYRQDPGQGLRLIYYSQIVNDFQKGDIAEGYSVSREKKESFPLTVTSAQKNPTAFYLCASSIDHGTSHNEQFFGPGTRLTVL.

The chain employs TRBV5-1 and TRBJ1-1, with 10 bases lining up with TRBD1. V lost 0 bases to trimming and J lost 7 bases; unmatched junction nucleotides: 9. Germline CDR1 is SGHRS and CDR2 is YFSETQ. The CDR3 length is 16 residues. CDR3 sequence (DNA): TGCGCCAGCAGCTTGGCCGGACAGGGGGGTCCTGGTGAAGCTTTCTTT. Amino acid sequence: CASSLAGQGGPGEAFF. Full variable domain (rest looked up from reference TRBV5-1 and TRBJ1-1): KAGVTQTPRYLIKTRGQQVTLSCSPISGHRSVSWYQQTPGQGLQFLFEYFSETQRNKGNFPGRFSGRQFSNSRSEMNVSTLELGDSALYLCASSLAGQGGPGEAFFGQGTRLTVV.

DNA of the CDR3: TGTGCCAGCAAAGACAGGGTGGCTTTGGACGAGCAGTACTTC. This translates into CASKDRVALDEQYF. The chain carries TRBV7-8 and TRBJ2-7, with 7 nucleotides matching TRBD1. Germline trimming cut 7 bases from V and 5 bases from J; bases unmatched to any gene: 11. From germline, CDR1 is SGHVS and CDR2 FQNEAQ. This CDR3 contains 14 residues.

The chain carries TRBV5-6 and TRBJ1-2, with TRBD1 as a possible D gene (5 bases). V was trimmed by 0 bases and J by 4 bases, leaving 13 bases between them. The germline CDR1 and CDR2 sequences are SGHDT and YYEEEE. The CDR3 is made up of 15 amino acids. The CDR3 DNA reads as TGTGCCAGCAGCTTGGGCGGTGGGGGGATCTATGGCTACACCTTC. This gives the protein CASSLGGGGIYGYTF.

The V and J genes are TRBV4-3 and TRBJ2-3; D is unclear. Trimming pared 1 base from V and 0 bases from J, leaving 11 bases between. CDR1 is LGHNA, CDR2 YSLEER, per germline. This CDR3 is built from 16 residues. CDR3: CASSQGGGTSTDTQYF. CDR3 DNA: TGCGCCAGCAGCCAAGGTGGCGGAACTAGCACAGATACGCAGTATTTT.

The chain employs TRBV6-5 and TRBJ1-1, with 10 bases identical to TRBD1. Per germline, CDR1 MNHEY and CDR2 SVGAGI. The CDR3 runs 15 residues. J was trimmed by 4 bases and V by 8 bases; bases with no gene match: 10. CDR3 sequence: CASRDRGAGVTEAFF. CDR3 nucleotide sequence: TGTGCCAGCCGGGACAGGGGCGCAGGGGTCACTGAAGCTTTCTTT.

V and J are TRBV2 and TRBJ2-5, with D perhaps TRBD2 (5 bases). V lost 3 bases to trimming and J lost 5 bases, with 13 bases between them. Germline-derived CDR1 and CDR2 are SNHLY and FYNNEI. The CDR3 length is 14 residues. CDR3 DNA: TGTGCCAGCAGTGAGAGGGCCCCCTACGAGACCCAGTACTTC. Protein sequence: CASSERAPYETQYF.

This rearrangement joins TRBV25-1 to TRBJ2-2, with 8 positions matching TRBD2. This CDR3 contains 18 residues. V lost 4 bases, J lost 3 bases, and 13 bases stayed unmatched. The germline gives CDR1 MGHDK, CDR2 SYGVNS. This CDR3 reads CASSGAGGWFGDTGELFF. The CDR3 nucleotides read TGTGCCAGCAGTGGGGCGGGAGGCTGGTTTGGGGACACCGGGGAGCTGTTTTTT.

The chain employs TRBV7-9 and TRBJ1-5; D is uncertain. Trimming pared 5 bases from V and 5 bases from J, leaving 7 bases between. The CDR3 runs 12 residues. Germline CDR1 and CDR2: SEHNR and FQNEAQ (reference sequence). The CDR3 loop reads CASSPGDQPQHF. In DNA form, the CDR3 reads TGTGCCAGCAGCCCCGGGGATCAGCCCCAGCATTTT.

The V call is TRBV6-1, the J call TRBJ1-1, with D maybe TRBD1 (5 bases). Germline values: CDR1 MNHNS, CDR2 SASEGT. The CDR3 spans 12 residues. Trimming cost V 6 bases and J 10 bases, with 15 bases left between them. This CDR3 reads CASRGPEGGAFF. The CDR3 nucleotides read TGTGCCAGCAGGGGGCCAGAAGGTGGAGCTTTCTTT.